This T cell receptor (beta chain) was sequenced for a study of metastatic and nonmetastatic thyroid tumors. All patients reached thyroid surgery having received no treatment beforehand. This clone has a count of ten or more. Trimming removed 0 bases from V and 2 bases from J, with 9 bases in between. In germline, CDR1 is SGHRS, CDR2 YFSETQ. The CDR3 is made up of 16 amino acids. TCRdb re-called the PCR reads through MiXCR. The sample lists roughly 89,000 clones, about 12% seen once, with 7% to 10% in the top ten. The sequence came from a female donor with papillary thyroid cancer or a benign thyroid nodule (not recorded which). Some clones in this sample may be carry-over from other donors' samples. The V gene is TRBV5-1, the J gene TRBJ2-6, with D possibly being TRBD1 or TRBD2 (7 bases each). Sequencing was done on a sample of tumor tissue. The CDR3 reads CASSLAGGAGANVLTF. In DNA form, the CDR3 reads TGCGCCAGCAGCTTGGCAGGGGGGGCTGGGGCCAACGTCCTGACTTTC.